This T cell receptor beta chain came from a study of blood T cells in healthy people across ages. Study in general: Per two T cells, about one barcoded beta molecule was captured through template switching.

Deletions cut 0 bases from V and 5 bases from J, with 11 bases between. The germline V gene encodes CDR1 SGDLS and CDR2 YYNGEE. CDR3 size: 14 residues. As regards this clonotype: Antigen unknown.

Study-level points and caveats: Higher diversity, along with more naive CD4+ cells, distinguished long-lived donors from aged donors. Expanded clonotype changes were possibly confounded by unknown donor CMV status.

Per individual sample, total RNA of at least 5 micrograms was extracted. A second PCR, run for about 7 to 11 cycles, used a sample-barcoded 5' primer plus a J-beta primer mix. In TCRdb, the 5' RACE reads were re-called with MiXCR into one record per CDR3 protein. The sample has about 690,000 distinct CDR3 sequences; approximately 40% are singletons. Sequenced input: blood. This sequence originates from a man older than 75 in good health. The chain carries TRBV9 and TRBJ2-5, with D possibly being TRBD2 (6 bases). CDR3: CASSVEAGGETQYF. The CDR3, as DNA: TGTGCCAGCAGCGTAGAAGCGGGTGGGGAGACCCAGTACTTC. The full variable domain, its missing parts supplied by reference TRBV9 and TRBJ2-5, is DSGVTQTPKHLITATGQRVTLRCSPRSGDLSVYWYQQSLDQGLQFLIQYYNGEERAKGNILERFSAQQFPDLHSELNLSSLELGDSALYFCASSVEAGGETQYFGPGTRLLVL.